The sequence of this T cell receptor (beta chain) was determined in a study of blood T cell repertoires in COVID-19. The overall study: The study drew acute and convalescent COVID-19 samples from the United States, Italy and Spain. Sources were T cells, B-cell-depleted T cells, or PBMCs; the material itself was cDNA or gDNA.

This CDR3 has 14 residues. Original processing notes: Estimated nucleated cell counts came from reference gene primer amplification. The assay was immunoSEQ multiplex PCR, and TCRdb's table has in-frame clones only and misses some. That table furnishes V, J and clone size, whereas the DNA furnished D and trimming. The repertoire holds more than 40,000 clones, 88% seen once, with approximately 9.6% in the top ten. This clone was observed a single time. This clonotype originated in a man aged 45 to 65 with active COVID-19. The V call is TRBV12-2, the J call TRBJ2-5; the table's D call of TRBD2 was not tested on the DNA. TRBV12-2 is tagged as a pseudogene. The sample consisted of peripheral blood. CDR3 sequence reads: CASRLVVPGETQYF. The CDR3 DNA follows: TGTGCAAGTCGCTTAGTTGTCCCGGGGGAGACCCAGTACTTC.